This paragraph reports one T cell receptor beta chain. The specificity of this receptor is unknown. This record comes from a study of T cells expressing NK-cell markers (dated by TCRdb to the early 2020s). Describing the broader study: TCR beta-chain repertoires were profiled in sorted CD3+CD56+NKG2C+, CD3+CD56+NKG2C- and CD3+CD56-NKG2C+ T-cell subsets from several donors. Of the eight sequenced donors, seven were found to be HCMV-seropositive and one was found to be HCMV-seronegative. The eight sequenced donors were randomly selected healthy volunteers, three men and five women. Sequencing of the libraries produced 2 x 150 bp reads on Illumina HiSeq 2000/2500, MiSeq or NextSeq.

The listed sequencing device is Illumina HiSeq 2000. TCR beta cDNA libraries were prepared using 5'RACE template switching, which introduced a universal primer site and unique molecular identifiers. Priming for cDNA synthesis came from the TCR beta constant segment, and two successive PCR amplification steps followed. Per the authors' processing: MIGEC was used to demultiplex reads and group reads by UMI, and MiTCR was used to assemble and quantify clonotypes. To exclude erroneous sequences, any TCR cDNA sequence not supported by at least two reads was discarded. The tcR package was used for downstream repertoire analysis, and clonotypes were matched between fractions using CDR3 nucleotide sequence together with V segment. VDJmatch was used to annotate antigen specificity against VDJdb, with one amino acid substitution in CDR3 allowed. TCRdb reprocessed the reads and provides one entry for every CDR3 protein sequence; no DNA is given. The V and J calls shown here were made by TCRdb, not taken from the authors' results. This sample's records show 350,000 to 450,000 distinct CDR3 sequences. The ten top clones hold over 4% of the sample.

The CDR3, cysteine through phenylalanine, is 13 amino acids long. The protein alone is recorded here. Via the germline V gene, CDR1 is SGDLS and CDR2 YYNGEE. To determine HCMV serostatus, a commercial ELISA kit was used to detect HCMV-specific IgG in serum. Ficoll density gradient centrifugation was used to isolate peripheral blood mononuclear cells from blood. What the work shows at the level of the full study, not this receptor alone: In 5 to 7 donors, the dominant CD3+CD56+NKG2C+ clonotypes were found to rank among the top 10 CD8+ clonotypes and to make up roughly 1.0-8% of CD8+ T cells. Whether the expanded NKG2C-expressing T cell clones were specific for HCMV antigens was left unclear. Those dominant clonotypes were again the most abundant among CD3+CD56-NKG2C+ cells in four donors, at about 25-60.1%.

The receptor was isolated from a man aged 18-75 years in good health. The specimen sequenced was blood T cells: a sorted CD56 or NKG2C T cell subset, CD4+ or CD8+ T cells, or bulk PBMC T cells (not recorded which). The V and J segments used are TRBV9 and TRBJ2-1; the D call from TCRdb, TRBD2, cannot be confirmed without DNA. The CDR3 region reads CASSVGTSAKGFF.